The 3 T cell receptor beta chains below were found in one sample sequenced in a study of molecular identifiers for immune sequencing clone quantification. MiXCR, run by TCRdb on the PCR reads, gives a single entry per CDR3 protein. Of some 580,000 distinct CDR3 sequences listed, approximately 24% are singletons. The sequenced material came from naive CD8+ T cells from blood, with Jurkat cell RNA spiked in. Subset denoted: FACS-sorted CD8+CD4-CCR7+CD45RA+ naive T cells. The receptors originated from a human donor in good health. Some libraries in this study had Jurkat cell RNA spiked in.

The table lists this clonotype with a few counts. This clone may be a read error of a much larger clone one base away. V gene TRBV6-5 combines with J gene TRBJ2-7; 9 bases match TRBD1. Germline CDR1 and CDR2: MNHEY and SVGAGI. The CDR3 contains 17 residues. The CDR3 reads CASSYSFSDRGTYVQYF. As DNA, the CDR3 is TGTGCCAGCAGTTACAGTTTTTCGGACAGGGGTACCTACGTGCAGTACTTC.

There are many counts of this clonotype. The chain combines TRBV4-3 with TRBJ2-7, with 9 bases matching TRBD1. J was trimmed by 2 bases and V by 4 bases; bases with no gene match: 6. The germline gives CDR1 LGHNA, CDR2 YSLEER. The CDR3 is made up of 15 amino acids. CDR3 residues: CASSRGTGKPYEQYF. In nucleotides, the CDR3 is TGCGCCAGCAGCCGGGGGACAGGGAAACCCTACGAGCAGTACTTC.

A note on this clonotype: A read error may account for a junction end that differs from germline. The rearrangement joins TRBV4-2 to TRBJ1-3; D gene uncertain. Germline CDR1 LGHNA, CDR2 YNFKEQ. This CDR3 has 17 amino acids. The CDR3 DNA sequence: TGTGCCCGCCGCCCACCCCGGGGATTGGTCTCTGGAACCACCATATATTTT. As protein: CARRPPRGLVSGTTIYF.